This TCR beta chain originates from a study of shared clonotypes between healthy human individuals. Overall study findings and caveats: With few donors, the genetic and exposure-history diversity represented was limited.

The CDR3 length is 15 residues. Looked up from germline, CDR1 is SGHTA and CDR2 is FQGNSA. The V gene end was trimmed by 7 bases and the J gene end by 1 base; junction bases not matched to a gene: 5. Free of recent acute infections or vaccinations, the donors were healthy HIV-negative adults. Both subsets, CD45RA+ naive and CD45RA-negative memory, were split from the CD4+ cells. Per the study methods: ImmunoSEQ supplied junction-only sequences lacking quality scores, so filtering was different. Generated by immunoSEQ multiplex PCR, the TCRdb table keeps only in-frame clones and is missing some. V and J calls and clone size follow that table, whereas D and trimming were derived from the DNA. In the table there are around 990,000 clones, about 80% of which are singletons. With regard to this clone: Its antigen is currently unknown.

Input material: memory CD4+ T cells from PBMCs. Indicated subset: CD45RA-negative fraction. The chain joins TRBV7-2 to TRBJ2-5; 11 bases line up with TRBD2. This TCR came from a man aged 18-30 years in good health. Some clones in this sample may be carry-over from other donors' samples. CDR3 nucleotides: TGTGCCAGCAACCTAGCGGGAGGCCTCCAAGAGACCCAGTACTTC. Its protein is CASNLAGGLQETQYF.